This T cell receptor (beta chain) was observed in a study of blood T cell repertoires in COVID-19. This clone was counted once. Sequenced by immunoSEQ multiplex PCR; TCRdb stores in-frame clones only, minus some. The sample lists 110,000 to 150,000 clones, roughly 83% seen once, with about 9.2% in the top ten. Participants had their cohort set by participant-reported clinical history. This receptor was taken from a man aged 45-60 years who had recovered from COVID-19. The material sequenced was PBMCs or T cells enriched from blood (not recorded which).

CDR3 residues: CASSLRFSTSGGAGETQYF. The CDR3 DNA follows: TGCGCCAGCAGCTTGAGGTTTTCTACTAGCGGGGGGGCCGGAGAGACCCAGTACTTC. The chain is built from TRBV5-1 and TRBJ2-5; 13 bases map to TRBD2. Germline V gene data show CDR1 as SGHRS and CDR2 as YFSETQ. The CDR3 is 19 residues long. Germline trimming cut 1 base from V and 4 bases from J; bases unmatched to any gene: 13.